A selection of T cell receptor beta chains follows, all from one sample in a study of blood T cell repertoires in COVID-19. The assay was immunoSEQ multiplex PCR, and TCRdb's table has in-frame clones only and misses some. Altogether 85,000 to 110,000 clones are present, about 90% being singletons, with the ten largest covering 3.5% to 4%. Sequencing input: peripheral blood. These receptors were taken from a woman aged 55-75 years with acute or convalescent COVID-19. Each CDR3 is given with its conserved first and last residue. Fields, in order: V gene, D gene, CDR3 length, J gene, clone size, CDR3 protein, CDR3 DNA. D genes are given only for firm matches. Not every row has a clone size; where given, it reads once, few, many or a size class.

>TRBV10-1|TRBD1|14|TRBJ1-6|NA
CASSAGQPNSPLHF
TGCGCCAGCAGTGCGGGACAGCCAAATTCACCCCTCCACTTT
>TRBV2|TRBD2|14|TRBJ2-1|once
CASSDYLAANEQFF
TGTGCCAGCAGTGATTATCTAGCGGCAAATGAGCAGTTCTTC
>TRBV28|NA|15|TRBJ1-1|few
CASSFRFNTGGVAFF
TGTGCCAGCAGTTTTAGGTTTAATACGGGGGGTGTAGCTTTCTTT
>TRBV7-6|NA|15|TRBJ1-1|NA
CASSLAVEMNTEAFF
TGTGCCAGCAGCTTAGCTGTGGAGATGAACACTGAAGCTTTCTTT
>TRBV5-1|TRBD1|17|TRBJ2-2|NA
CASSPDPTGVNTGELFF
TGCGCCAGCAGCCCTGACCCGACAGGGGTAAACACCGGGGAGCTGTTTTTT
>TRBV28|NA|13|TRBJ2-5|few
CASSLIGEETQYF
TGTGCCAGCAGCCTCATAGGGGAAGAGACCCAGTACTTC
>TRBV7-2|TRBD1|14|TRBJ1-1|NA
CASSLVTPRGWVFF
TGTGCCAGCAGCTTAGTGACCCCCAGGGGGTGGGTTTTCTTT
>TRBV28|NA|17|TRBJ2-2|NA
CASSLTLGQGETGELFF
TGTGCCAGCAGTTTGACTCTTGGGCAGGGTGAAACCGGGGAGCTGTTTTTT
>TRBV6-5|TRBD1|14|TRBJ1-2|NA
CASSTGQGRYGYTF
TGTGCCAGCAGTACAGGACAGGGACGGTATGGCTACACCTTC
>TRBV19|TRBD1|16|TRBJ1-1|NA
CASSIVSGTAYTEAFF
TGTGCCAGTAGTATAGTATCCGGGACAGCCTACACTGAAGCTTTCTTT
>TRBV10-3|NA|16|TRBJ1-2|few
CAISENLRLNDYGYTF
TGTGCCATCAGTGAGAATCTGAGGCTGAACGACTATGGCTACACCTTC
>TRBV2|NA|12|TRBJ2-1|NA
CASIEGGNEQFF
TGTGCCAGCATAGAGGGTGGGAATGAGCAGTTCTTC
>TRBV3-1/TRBV3-2|TRBD2|19|TRBJ2-5|NA
CASSQGGRGGLAVQETQYF
TGTGCCAGCAGCCAAGGCGGAAGGGGGGGACTAGCGGTACAAGAGACCCAGTACTTC
>TRBV3-1/TRBV3-2|TRBD2|16|TRBJ2-1|NA
CASSSSGRSTYNEQFF
TGTGCCAGCAGCAGTAGCGGGAGGAGTACCTACAATGAGCAGTTCTTC
>TRBV20-1|NA|11|TRBJ2-7|NA
CSASGSYEQYF
TGCAGTGCTAGTGGCAGCTACGAGCAGTACTTC
>TRBV2|NA|13|TRBJ2-3|NA
CASSKQGTDTQYF
TGTGCCAGCAGTAAACAGGGCACAGATACGCAGTATTTT
>TRBV28|TRBD1|15|TRBJ2-7|once
CASSFTGGEGRWQYF
TGTGCCAGCAGCTTTACAGGGGGCGAGGGGCGTTGGCAGTACTTC
>TRBV19|TRBD1|14|TRBJ1-5|NA
CASSVTGGNQPQHF
TGTGCCAGTAGTGTAACAGGGGGCAATCAGCCCCAGCATTTT
>TRBV19|TRBD2|15|TRBJ2-1|NA
CASSIDRSGRTEQFF
TGTGCCAGTAGTATAGATCGTAGCGGGAGAACTGAGCAGTTCTTC
>TRBV12-5|TRBD2|15|TRBJ2-1|NA
CASGLGLASYNEQFF
TGTGCTAGTGGCCTGGGACTAGCGAGCTACAATGAGCAGTTCTTC
>TRBV11-3|NA|13|TRBJ1-6|NA
CASSLTGGSPLHF
TGTGCCAGCAGCTTGACAGGTGGTTCACCCCTCCACTTT
>TRBV10-2|NA|15|TRBJ2-7|NA
CASRAEGGGTYEQYF
TGCGCCAGCAGGGCCGAAGGCGGAGGGACCTACGAGCAGTACTTC
>TRBV28|NA|13|TRBJ2-3|NA
CASSTPGKDTQYF
TGTGCCAGCAGCACCCCGGGGAAGGATACGCAGTATTTT
>TRBV7-2|NA|11|TRBJ1-1|NA
CASSSPSEAFF
TGTGCCAGCAGCTCCCCGAGTGAAGCTTTCTTT
>TRBV6-5|NA|15|TRBJ2-3|NA
CASRRSGSSTDTQYF
TGTGCCAGCAGGCGCAGCGGTTCTAGCACAGATACGCAGTATTTT
>TRBV3-1/TRBV3-2|NA|16|TRBJ1-4|NA
CASSQGGLATNEKLFF
TGTGCCAGCAGCCAGGGTGGACTAGCAACTAATGAAAAACTGTTTTTT
>TRBV3-1/TRBV3-2|NA|14|TRBJ1-2|NA
CASSPLEGSYGYTF
TGTGCCAGCAGCCCTCTGGAGGGGAGCTATGGCTACACCTTC
>TRBV5-1|TRBD1|15|TRBJ2-1|once
CASSFDRGTYNEQFF
TGCGCCAGCAGCTTTGACAGGGGGACCTACAATGAGCAGTTCTTC
>TRBV5-1|NA|15|TRBJ2-7|NA
CASSLAAERLYEQYF
TGCGCCAGCAGCTTGGCCGCGGAACGGCTCTACGAGCAGTACTTC
>TRBV5-8|TRBD2|15|TRBJ2-5|NA
CASTSGLAGGETQYF
TGTGCCAGCACCTCGGGACTAGCGGGAGGAGAGACCCAGTACTTC
>TRBV5-1|TRBD1|15|TRBJ2-2|NA
CASSYGTGNTGELFF
TGCGCCAGCAGCTATGGGACAGGGAACACCGGGGAGCTGTTTTTT
>TRBV25-1|TRBD2|15|TRBJ2-1|NA
CASSELGTSGYEQFF
TGTGCCAGCAGTGAACTTGGGACTAGCGGGTATGAGCAGTTCTTC
>TRBV19|TRBD1|14|TRBJ1-5|NA
CASRPGQTNQPQHF
TGTGCCAGTAGGCCGGGACAGACAAATCAGCCCCAGCATTTT
>TRBV29-1|TRBD1|13|TRBJ2-5|NA
CSAGQGKRETQYF
TGCAGCGCTGGACAGGGGAAGAGGGAGACCCAGTACTTC
>TRBV19|TRBD2|15|TRBJ2-2|NA
CASKLSGRITGELFF
TGTGCCAGTAAGCTTAGCGGGAGAATCACCGGGGAGCTGTTTTTT
>TRBV14|TRBD1|16|TRBJ1-2|NA
CASSQEIPGTGSGYTF
TGTGCCAGCAGCCAAGAGATACCCGGGACAGGGAGCGGCTACACCTTC
>TRBV19|NA|17|TRBJ2-2|once
CASSPTWVAANTGELFF
TGTGCCAGTAGCCCGACTTGGGTTGCTGCGAACACCGGGGAGCTGTTTTTT
>TRBV3-1/TRBV3-2|NA|13|TRBJ1-1|NA
CASSPVANTEAFF
TGTGCCAGCAGCCCCGTGGCGAACACTGAAGCTTTCTTT
>TRBV7-9|TRBD2|17|TRBJ2-5|NA
CASSLGTSGSKQETQYF
TGTGCCAGCAGCTTAGGGACTAGCGGGAGCAAGCAAGAGACCCAGTACTTC
>TRBV11-3|NA|13|TRBJ2-1|once
CASSLGLGGEQFF
TGTGCCAGCAGCTTAGGCCTCGGTGGTGAGCAGTTCTTC
>TRBV6-5|TRBD1|15|TRBJ1-1|NA
CASSYSAGGNTEAFF
TGTGCCAGCAGTTACTCGGCAGGGGGGAACACTGAAGCTTTCTTT
>TRBV18|TRBD2|16|TRBJ2-3|NA
CASSLRGGGPGDTQYF
TGTGCCAGCTCACTCCGTGGGGGAGGGCCAGGAGATACGCAGTATTTT
>TRBV3-1/TRBV3-2|NA|13|TRBJ1-2|NA
CASSQQGKTGYTF
TGTGCCAGCAGCCAACAGGGTAAGACTGGCTACACCTTC
>TRBV20-1|NA|15|TRBJ1-1|NA
CSASPGGGAGTEAFF
TGCAGTGCTAGTCCCGGCGGGGGCGCGGGCACTGAAGCTTTCTTT
>TRBV9|TRBD1|17|TRBJ1-2|few
CASSVGQGGPTLYGYTF
TGTGCCAGCAGCGTAGGTCAGGGGGGACCGACCTTGTATGGCTACACCTTC
>TRBV24-1|TRBD2|19|TRBJ2-1|NA
CATSDSGTSGRELYNEQFF
TGTGCCACCAGTGACTCCGGGACTAGCGGGAGAGAGTTGTACAATGAGCAGTTCTTC
>TRBV5-1|NA|15|TRBJ2-1|NA
CASRASADSYNEQFF
TGCGCCAGCAGGGCGAGCGCTGACTCCTACAATGAGCAGTTCTTC
>TRBV19|NA|15|TRBJ1-5|few
CASSIVQTGSQPQHF
TGTGCCAGTAGTATAGTTCAAACAGGGTCACAGCCCCAGCATTTT
>TRBV7-2|NA|13|TRBJ1-2|once
CASSLRGDYGYTF
TGTGCCAGCAGCTTAAGGGGCGACTATGGCTACACCTTC
>TRBV5-8|TRBD1|14|TRBJ2-1|NA
CASNFRDRTNEQFF
TGTGCCAGCAATTTCCGGGACAGGACAAATGAGCAGTTCTTC
>TRBV19|TRBD1|18|TRBJ1-1|NA
CASRRTGARIFLNTEAFF
TGTGCCAGTAGAAGGACAGGGGCGAGAATTTTTTTGAACACTGAAGCTTTCTTT
>TRBV28|NA|16|TRBJ2-6|NA
CASRSYPDSGANVLTF
TGTGCCAGCAGGTCCTACCCTGACTCTGGGGCCAACGTCCTGACTTTC
>TRBV9|NA|15|TRBJ2-2|NA
CASSVLGANTGELFF
TGTGCCAGCAGCGTCCTGGGGGCAAACACCGGGGAGCTGTTTTTT
>TRBV2|NA|11|TRBJ1-1|few
CASSEQVEAFF
TGTGCCAGCAGTGAGCAGGTTGAAGCTTTCTTT
>TRBV9|TRBD2|15|TRBJ2-1|NA
CASSVLAGPRNEQFF
TGTGCCAGCAGCGTCCTAGCGGGACCTCGCAATGAGCAGTTCTTC